This passage covers 8 T cell receptor beta chains from one sample sequenced in a study of glioma-infiltrating T cells after dendritic cell vaccination. Only in-frame clones appear in the TCRdb table, and some are missing; sequencing was by immunoSEQ multiplex PCR. Among about 90,000 clones listed, around four fifths were seen once. The time point was: after dendritic cell vaccination, including at tumor progression/relapse. The source material was blood, sampled after dendritic cell vaccination. The receptors come from a human donor with glioblastoma.

The chain joins TRBV2 to TRBJ1-2, with 7 positions matching TRBD1. This CDR3 comprises 13 residues. V trimming: 6 bases; J trimming: 2 bases; junction bases outside the gene matches: 3. The germline V gene has CDR1 SNHLY and CDR2 FYNNEI. The CDR3 reads CASSQGGNYGYTF. The CDR3 region has the DNA TGTGCCAGCAGCCAAGGGGGCAACTATGGCTACACCTTC.

J is TRBJ2-2 and V is TRBV5-1; 7 bases are a match to TRBD2. This CDR3 region has 14 residues. V trimming: 3 bases; J trimming: 8 bases; junction bases outside the gene matches: 7. Germline CDR1 and CDR2: SGHRS and YFSETQ. DNA of the CDR3: TGCGCCAGCAGCTACCGGACTAGTACTGGGGAGCTGTTTTTT. Translating it yields CASSYRTSTGELFF. Full variable domain (rest looked up from reference TRBV5-1 and TRBJ2-2): KAGVTQTPRYLIKTRGQQVTLSCSPISGHRSVSWYQQTPGQGLQFLFEYFSETQRNKGNFPGRFSGRQFSNSRSEMNVSTLELGDSALYLCASSYRTSTGELFFGEGSRLTVL.

The gene calls are TRBV4-3 and TRBJ1-4; the D gene is possibly TRBD1 (5 bases). V lost 4 bases and J lost 0, with 12 bases in between. The CDR3 totals 16 residues. CDR1 is LGHNA, CDR2 YSLEER, per germline. CDR3 sequence (DNA): TGCGCCAGCAGCCTCCAGGGCCCGGCAACTAATGAAAAACTGTTTTTT. Translated: CASSLQGPATNEKLFF.

The V gene is TRBV29-1, the J gene TRBJ2-3; D not certain. V was pared by 6 bases and J by 2 bases, with 6 bases between. Germline-derived CDR1 and CDR2 are SQVTM and ANQGSEA. The CDR3 is 11 residues long. The CDR3 sequence is CSVQHTDTQYF. The CDR3 DNA sequence: TGCAGCGTCCAACACACAGATACGCAGTATTTT.

This clone showed up just once. This CDR3 reads CASSLGDSNTGELFF. The CDR3 region has the DNA TGCGCCAGCAGCCTCGGGGACAGCAACACCGGGGAGCTGTTTTTT. The chain is built from TRBV4-1 and TRBJ2-2, with 7 nucleotides matching TRBD1. The V gene's germline CDR1 is MGHRA and CDR2 YSYEKL. The CDR3 is 15 amino acids. V shed 4 bases, J shed 2 bases, and the junction held 4 bases outside the gene matches.

This clone was counted between two and nine times. The V gene is TRBV2, the J gene TRBJ2-7; 10 bases map to TRBD1. Germline V CDR1 and CDR2: SNHLY, FYNNEI. V dropped 3 bases and J dropped 3; count of bases not matched to a gene: 5. The CDR3 has 15 residues. This CDR3 is CASSDGDRGGYEQYF. DNA for the CDR3: TGTGCCAGCAGTGATGGGGACAGGGGAGGCTACGAGCAGTACTTC.

J is TRBJ1-4 and V is TRBV5-6; a weak D match, TRBD1 (5 bases). Germline V gives CDR1 SGHDT, CDR2 YYEEEE. V lost 7 bases and J 3 bases, leaving 19 bases between the germline ends. The length of the CDR3 is 16 residues. As DNA, the CDR3 is TGTGCCAGCGCATCCCAAGCGGGACTGGCTAATGAAAAACTGTTTTTT. This encodes CASASQAGLANEKLFF.

V is TRBV5-4 and J is TRBJ1-3; weak D call: TRBD1 (5 bases). Germline V gene lookup returns CDR1 SGHNT and CDR2 YYREEE (reference sequence). The CDR3 runs 13 residues. V lost 0 bases and J 8 bases, leaving 9 bases between the germline ends. CDR3 protein: CASSLGRVDTIYF. In DNA form, the CDR3 reads TGTGCCAGCAGCTTGGGCAGGGTTGACACCATATATTTT. Variable domain in full (rest from reference TRBV5-4 and TRBJ1-3): ETGVTQSPTHLIKTRGQQVTLRCSSQSGHNTVSWYQQALGQGPQFIFQYYREEENGRGNFPPRFSGLQFPNYSSELNVNALELDDSALYLCASSLGRVDTIYFGEGSWLTVV.